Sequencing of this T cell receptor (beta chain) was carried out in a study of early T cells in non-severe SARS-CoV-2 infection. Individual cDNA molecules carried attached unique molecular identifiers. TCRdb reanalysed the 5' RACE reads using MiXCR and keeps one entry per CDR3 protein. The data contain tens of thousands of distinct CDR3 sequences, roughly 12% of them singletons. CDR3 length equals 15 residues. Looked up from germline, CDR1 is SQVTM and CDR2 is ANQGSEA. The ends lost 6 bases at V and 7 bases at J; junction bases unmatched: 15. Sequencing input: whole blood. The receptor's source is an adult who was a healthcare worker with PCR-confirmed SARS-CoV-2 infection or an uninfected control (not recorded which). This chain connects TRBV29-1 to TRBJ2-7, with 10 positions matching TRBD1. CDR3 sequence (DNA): TGCAGCGTCTGGGGGGACAGGGGTTCCTACGGGGAGCAGTACTTC. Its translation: CSVWGDRGSYGEQYF.